Listed below are T cell receptor beta chains from one sample, sequenced in a study of blood T cell repertoires in COVID-19. Profiled with immunoSEQ multiplex PCR; TCRdb holds only in-frame clones, not every one. The repertoire holds approximately 130,000 clones, with around 76% as singletons. The specimen was peripheral blood. The receptors originated from a human donor in a cohort sampled during active COVID-19. Each CDR3 is given with its conserved first and last residue. The D gene is left open where the match is weak. Where a row states a size, it is once, few, many or the class of an expanded clone; other rows omit it.

>-|-|TRBJ2-1|TRBV11-1
CASTGLSYNEQFF
TGTGCCAGCACTGGCTTGTCCTACAATGAGCAGTTCTTC
>TRBD2|-|TRBJ2-3|TRBV6-2/TRBV6-3
CASSRLSGAQDTQYF
TGTGCCAGCAGCAGACTTAGCGGGGCCCAAGATACGCAGTATTTT
>-|once|TRBJ2-5|TRBV28
CASGGQGDSETQYF
TGTGCCAGCGGGGGACAAGGTGATTCAGAGACCCAGTACTTC
>TRBD1|-|TRBJ1-6|TRBV5-6
CASSLVDRASPLHF
TGTGCCAGCAGCTTGGTGGACAGGGCCTCACCCCTCCACTTT
>-|once|TRBJ2-7|TRBV7-9
CASSSPGGPEQYF
TGTGCCAGCAGCTCCCCCGGCGGGCCCGAGCAGTACTTC
>-|-|TRBJ2-3|TRBV21-1
CASSNRDIRTQYF
TGTGCCAGCAGCAACCGGGACATCCGTACGCAGTATTTT
>TRBD1|many|TRBJ1-6|TRBV18
CASSPGQSGSPLHF
TGTGCCAGCTCACCGGGACAGTCGGGATCACCCCTCCACTTT
>TRBD1|-|TRBJ2-5|TRBV10-1
CASFNLTGGYQETQYF
TGCGCCAGCTTTAACTTGACAGGGGGTTACCAAGAGACCCAGTACTTC
>-|-|TRBJ1-2|TRBV6-5
CASSYGGPAGGYTF
TGTGCCAGCAGTTACGGCGGGCCGGCGGGCGGCTACACCTTC
>TRBD2|-|TRBJ2-7|TRBV19
CASSREGGPYEQYF
TGTGCCAGTAGTCGGGAGGGGGGGCCCTACGAGCAGTACTTC
>TRBD1|-|TRBJ2-7|TRBV9
CASSGMDRGREQYF
TGTGCCAGCAGCGGAATGGACAGGGGGCGCGAGCAGTACTTC
>TRBD2|-|TRBJ2-1|TRBV19
CASSSSGGHYNEQFF
TGTGCCAGTAGTTCTAGCGGGGGGCACTACAATGAGCAGTTCTTC
>TRBD1|-|TRBJ2-7|TRBV6-5
CASSYDRVEQYF
TGTGCCAGCAGCTACGACAGGGTTGAACAGTACTTC
>-|-|TRBJ1-6|TRBV7-9
CASSLGSGGGNSPLHF
TGTGCCAGCAGCTTAGGGTCGGGTGGTGGAAATTCACCCCTCCACTTT
>TRBD2|-|TRBJ2-1|TRBV5-1
CASSLGSGGAEEFF
TGCGCCAGCAGCTTGGGAAGCGGGGGGGCCGAGGAGTTCTTC
>TRBD1|-|TRBJ2-7|TRBV27
CATRGGTGNELLDTYEQYF
TGTGCCACCAGGGGGGGGACAGGGAATGAATTGTTGGACACCTACGAGCAGTACTTC
>-|-|TRBJ2-1|TRBV2
CASSAFGQAGNNEQFF
TGTGCCAGCAGTGCCTTCGGCCAGGCGGGAAACAATGAGCAGTTCTTC
>-|few|TRBJ1-1|TRBV9
CASSVTGRNTEAFF
TGTGCCAGCAGCGTTACAGGGAGGAACACTGAAGCTTTCTTT
>-|once|TRBJ2-7|TRBV7-9
CASSLSKGAGASYEQYF
TGTGCCAGCAGCTTAAGCAAAGGGGCAGGGGCTTCCTACGAGCAGTACTTC
>TRBD1|-|TRBJ2-1|TRBV5-1
CASTTQGAYNEQFF
TGCGCCAGCACTACCCAGGGGGCATACAATGAGCAGTTCTTC
>TRBD2|-|TRBJ2-1|TRBV9
CASRDERGNNEQFF
TGTGCCAGCAGAGATGAGCGGGGGAACAATGAGCAGTTCTTC
>TRBD1|-|TRBJ1-2|TRBV3-1/TRBV3-2
CASLGQASFNYGYTF
TGTGCCAGCCTCGGACAGGCCTCTTTTAACTATGGCTACACCTTC
>-|-|TRBJ1-6|TRBV11-2
CASSLVSGSHSPLHF
TGTGCCAGCAGCTTAGTGTCGGGTTCCCATTCACCCCTCCACTTT
>TRBD2|-|TRBJ2-1|TRBV7-8
CASSWAGDASDEQFF
TGTGCCAGCAGCTGGGCGGGGGATGCTAGCGATGAGCAGTTCTTC
>TRBD1|-|TRBJ1-1|TRBV5-1
CASSLGQGRNTEAFF
TGCGCCAGCAGCTTGGGACAGGGGAGAAACACTGAAGCTTTCTTT
>TRBD2|-|TRBJ2-5|TRBV28
CASSPIAGGGETQYF
TGTGCCAGCAGTCCAATAGCGGGGGGCGGAGAGACCCAGTACTTC
>-|-|TRBJ2-5|TRBV3-1/TRBV3-2
CASSQDQTRQETQYF
TGTGCCAGCAGCCAAGATCAAACCAGACAAGAGACCCAGTACTTC
>TRBD1|-|TRBJ1-1|TRBV4-1
CASSHGQGGNTEAFF
TGCGCCAGCAGCCATGGACAGGGGGGGAACACTGAAGCTTTCTTT
>-|-|TRBJ1-2|TRBV12-3/TRBV12-4
CASSQGVGYGYTF
TGTGCCAGCAGCCAGGGCGTTGGGTATGGCTACACCTTC
>-|-|TRBJ2-3|TRBV7-8
CASSPPGVTDTQYF
TGTGCCAGCAGCCCGCCGGGGGTGACAGATACGCAGTATTTT
>TRBD1|-|TRBJ1-6|TRBV9
CASSTRQGAYNSPLHF
TGTGCCAGCAGCACCCGACAGGGGGCCTATAATTCACCCCTCCACTTT
>TRBD2|-|TRBJ2-7|TRBV19
CASSLAGGYEQYF
TGTGCCAGTAGTTTAGCGGGGGGCTACGAGCAGTACTTC
>TRBD2|-|TRBJ2-1|TRBV19
CASSGWLAGMNEQFF
TGTGCCAGTAGTGGCTGGCTAGCGGGGATGAATGAGCAGTTCTTC
>-|-|TRBJ2-1|TRBV6-5
CASRNLKGEQFF
TGTGCCAGCAGAAACTTAAAGGGGGAGCAGTTCTTC
>-|many|TRBJ2-3|TRBV5-5
CASSYGQGAFTDTQYF
TGTGCCAGCAGCTATGGCCAGGGTGCCTTCACAGATACGCAGTATTTT
>TRBD1|-|TRBJ1-2|TRBV6-5
CASSDGTGGGYTF
TGTGCCAGCAGCGACGGGACAGGGGGCGGCTACACCTTC
>-|few|TRBJ2-2|TRBV6-5
CASSYLNTGELFF
TGTGCCAGCAGTTACCTGAACACCGGGGAGCTGTTTTTT
>-|-|TRBJ2-7|TRBV6-5
CASSYGGAGSYEQYF
TGTGCCAGCAGTTACGGCGGGGCCGGATCCTACGAGCAGTACTTC
>-|-|TRBJ2-5|TRBV10-3
CAISEGPWQGIMETQYF
TGTGCCATCAGTGAAGGCCCATGGCAGGGGATTATGGAGACCCAGTACTTC
>-|-|TRBJ1-5|TRBV15
CATSPREYSNQPQHF
TGTGCCACCAGCCCCCGGGAATATAGCAATCAGCCCCAGCATTTT
>TRBD2|-|TRBJ2-1|TRBV7-8
CASSLGLAGDNEQFF
TGTGCCAGCAGCCTGGGACTAGCGGGGGACAATGAGCAGTTCTTC
>-|-|TRBJ1-5|TRBV6-6
CASTQGRAQPQHF
TGTGCCAGCACCCAGGGGAGAGCGCAGCCCCAGCATTTT
>-|-|TRBJ1-4|TRBV30
CASKGEQPNEKLFF
TGTGCCTCGAAGGGGGAACAGCCGAATGAAAAACTGTTTTTT